The TCR beta chain described here comes from a study of Graves' ophthalmopathy and Graves' hyperthyroidism. Findings and caveats of the study: Ophthalmopathy and stable hyperthyroidism were discriminated by a 13-signature model, with over 85% sensitivity and 65% to 83% specificity. Among expanded thyroid clonotypes above 0.001 frequency, most also occurred in blood.

Researchers took RNA transcripts and amplified TCR beta CDR3 regions from them. The library came from an HTBI-primed first-round RT-PCR and a second-round multiplex PCR. TCRdb re-called the multiplex PCR reads with MiXCR, one entry per CDR3 protein. Here the sample spans around 1,200,000 distinct CDR3 sequences, 35% to 40% being singletons. The CDR3 covers 14 residues. CDR1 and CDR2 (germline): KGHDR, SFDVKD. After removal of 3 bases from V and 8 bases from J, the junction contained 6 bases not matched to a gene. The authors enrolled newly diagnosed hyperthyroidism patients aged 18 to 65 with under 2 months' duration. Excluded: other autoimmune disease, uncontrolled infection, pregnancy or lactation. There are many counts of this clonotype. Its target is unknown.

V gene TRBV24-1 combines with J gene TRBJ1-2, with 9 bases fitting TRBD1. The sequence was collected from an adult man with Graves' hyperthyroidism. Source material: peripheral blood or thyroid tissue (not recorded which). CDR3 region: CATSDQGQGRGYTF. In DNA, the CDR3 is TGTGCCACCAGTGATCAAGGACAGGGGCGCGGCTACACCTTC.